A single sample is the source of the 11 T cell receptor beta chains below, sequenced in a study of graft-versus-host responses after intestinal transplantation. Here immunoSEQ multiplex PCR was the method, and the copy in TCRdb shows in-frame clones only, minus some. The table shows more than 100,000 clones, with approximately 92% occurring only once. For these receptors, no antigen is known. The sample here was unstimulated CD4+ T cells sorted from spleen or lymph node cells, taken before intestinal transplant. Receptors were obtained from a human donor who received an intestinal transplant.

This clone turned up a few times. The chain uses TRBV18 and TRBJ2-1; D is perhaps TRBD2 (5 bases). Germline-derived CDR1 and CDR2 are KGHSH and LQKENI. The ends were cut back, 1 base at V and 7 bases at J, with 14 bases in the middle. The CDR3 totals 15 residues. The CDR3 nucleotides read TGTGCCAGCTCACCACTCGGAGGTTCGAAGAATGAGCAGTTCTTC. It yields the protein CASSPLGGSKNEQFF.

V and J are TRBV18 and TRBJ1-5; the D is unclear. The CDR3 runs to 15 residues. Germline-derived CDR1 and CDR2 are KGHSH and LQKENI. The germline V and J ends were trimmed by 4 bases and 0 bases, with 10 bases remaining between them. The CDR3 DNA is TGTGCCAGCTCACGGTACGGGGATAGCAATCAGCCCCAGCATTTT. Translated, it gives CASSRYGDSNQPQHF.

This clone was seen a single time. The chain is built from TRBV13 and TRBJ2-5, with no clear D. Trimming left V 1 base short and J 1 base short, with 7 bases between. Germline values: CDR1 PRHDT, CDR2 FYEKMQ (reference sequence). The CDR3 is 14 amino acids. In DNA, the CDR3 is TGTGCCAGCAGCTTAGTAGGCCTCCAAGAGACCCAGTACTTC. Its protein is CASSLVGLQETQYF. Complete variable domain (other parts from reference TRBV13 and TRBJ2-5): AAGVIQSPRHLIKEKRETATLKCYPIPRHDTVYWYQQGPGQDPQFLISFYEKMQSDKGSIPDRFSAQQFSDYHSELNMSSLELGDSALYFCASSLVGLQETQYFGPGTRLLVL.

This chain connects TRBV28 to TRBJ2-5, with D perhaps given as TRBD1 or TRBD2 (5 bases each). Trimming cost V 3 bases and J 4 bases, with 12 bases left between them. CDR3 length equals 14 residues. Germline CDR1 reads MDHEN; CDR2 reads SYDVKM. CDR3 residues: CASSFGAGRETQYF. In DNA form, the CDR3 reads TGTGCCAGCAGTTTTGGAGCAGGGAGAGAGACCCAGTACTTC.

This chain joins TRBV6-5 and TRBJ1-5, with TRBD1 identical over 7 bases. CDR1 and CDR2 from the germline V gene are MNHEY and SVGAGI. Germline trimming cut 5 bases from V and 6 bases from J; bases unmatched to any gene: 7. This CDR3 region has 14 residues. The chain's CDR3 is CASSDVTGFQPQHF. The CDR3, as DNA: TGTGCCAGCAGTGACGTGACAGGGTTTCAGCCCCAGCATTTT.

This clone was seen once. V is TRBV12-5 and J is TRBJ2-7; TRBD2 aligns across 11 bases. Germline-derived CDR1 and CDR2 are LGHNT and FRNRAP. The CDR3 length is 16 residues. The junction had 5 bases not matched to a gene; V was cut back by 1 base and J by 3 bases. CDR3: CASGLATSGILYEQYF. In DNA, the CDR3 is TGTGCTAGTGGTTTGGCGACTAGCGGGATACTCTACGAGCAGTACTTC.

This sequence joins TRBV27 and TRBJ2-7, with no clear D. Germline values: CDR1 MNHEY, CDR2 SMNVEV (reference sequence). Trimming pared 1 base from V and 2 bases from J, leaving 15 bases between. This CDR3 spans 16 amino acids. The CDR3 sequence: CASSLWGGLRTYEQYF. The CDR3 nucleotides read TGTGCCAGCAGTTTATGGGGTGGCCTGAGGACCTACGAGCAGTACTTC.

The V and J genes are TRBV29-1 and TRBJ1-2; TRBD1 might be the D (5 bases). This CDR3 has 11 amino acids. Germline values: CDR1 SQVTM, CDR2 ANQGSEA. V lost 3 bases to trimming and J lost 8 bases, with 10 bases between them. The DNA for the CDR3 is TGCAGCGTTGAGAACAGGTGGGGCTACACCTTC. Its translation: CSVENRWGYTF.

CDR3 nucleotides: TGTGCCAGCAGTGGGGGCTGGGCCGGGGAGCTGTTTTTT. Translating gives CASSGGWAGELFF. The chain carries TRBV25-1 and TRBJ2-2; tentative D call: TRBD1 (5 bases). The CDR3 consists of 13 residues. Germline V lookup: CDR1 MGHDK, CDR2 SYGVNS. The V end was cut by 4 bases, the J end by 6 bases, with 9 bases between. The whole variable domain, filled in from reference TRBV25-1 and TRBJ2-2, reads EADIYQTPRYLVIGTGKKITLECSQTMGHDKMYWYQQDPGMELHLIHYSYGVNSTEKGDLSSESTVSRIRTEHFPLTLESARPSHTSQYLCASSGGWAGELFFGEGSRLTVL.

The chain is built from TRBV5-1 and TRBJ1-5, with a possible D match to TRBD1 (6 bases). The CDR3 totals 13 residues. CDR1 is SGHRS, CDR2 YFSETQ, per germline. Trimming took 4 bases from V and 7 from J, leaving 12 bases between them. The CDR3 sequence: CASSQGLEQPQHF. CDR3 coding DNA: TGCGCCAGCAGCCAGGGGTTGGAACAGCCCCAGCATTTT.

The genes are TRBV7-9 and TRBJ2-2; 7 bases line up with TRBD1. Germline V gives CDR1 SEHNR, CDR2 FQNEAQ (reference sequence). With V trimmed by 8 bases and J by 0 bases, 9 bases remained unmatched. The CDR3 spans 16 residues. The CDR3 coding sequence is TGTGCCAGCGCCCCAGCCGGGACAGCGAACACCGGGGAGCTGTTTTTT. It codes for CASAPAGTANTGELFF.